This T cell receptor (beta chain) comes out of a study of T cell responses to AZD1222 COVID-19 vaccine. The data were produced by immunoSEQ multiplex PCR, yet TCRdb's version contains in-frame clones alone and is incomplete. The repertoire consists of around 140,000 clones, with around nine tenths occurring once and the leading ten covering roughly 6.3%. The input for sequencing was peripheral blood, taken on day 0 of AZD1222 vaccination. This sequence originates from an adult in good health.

The CDR3 bases are TGCGCCAGCAGCCAAGATGGAAGTCCTAACTATGGCTACACCTTC. Encoded protein: CASSQDGSPNYGYTF. The rearrangement joins TRBV4-3 to TRBJ1-2, with D hard to call. CDR1 is LGHNA, CDR2 YSLEER, per germline. V was trimmed by 0 bases and J by 0 bases, leaving 8 bases between them. This CDR3 is 15 amino acids long.